Listed below are T cell receptor beta chains from one sample, sequenced in a study of cytomegalovirus exposure and HLA in healthy donors. Data came from immunoSEQ multiplex PCR; TCRdb stores just in-frame clones and leaves some out. The profile shows about 150,000 clones, about 60% of them singletons. Material: PBMCs. Source of these receptors: a woman aged 55-70 years in good health and CMV-seropositive. CDR3s include the opening cysteine and the closing phenylalanine or tryptophan. D genes are given only for firm matches. Clone size is shown for a subset of rows, as once, few, many or a class of expanded clone.

TRBJ1-5 | NA | NA | TRBV15 | 12 | CATSTRYQPQHF | TGTGCCACCAGCACCCGTTATCAGCCCCAGCATTTT
TRBJ2-7 | TRBD2 | few | TRBV7-2 | 15 | CASSLVGLVGYEQYF | TGTGCCAGCAGCTTAGTTGGACTAGTAGGCTACGAGCAGTACTTC
TRBJ1-2 | NA | NA | TRBV5-5 | 12 | CASSLGGGGYTF | TGTGCCAGCAGCTTGGGGGGGGGTGGCTACACCTTC
TRBJ2-1 | TRBD1 | few | TRBV19 | 18 | CASSIAGEGQKNYNEQFF | TGTGCCAGTAGTATAGCTGGTGAGGGACAGAAAAACTACAATGAGCAGTTCTTC
TRBJ2-5 | NA | few | TRBV6-1 | 16 | CASSEIQDQWPETQYF | TGTGCCAGCAGTGAAATACAGGACCAATGGCCAGAGACCCAGTACTTC
TRBJ2-2 | NA | NA | TRBV2 | 15 | CASSERGGNTGELFF | TGTGCCAGCAGCGAAAGGGGGGGGAACACCGGGGAGCTGTTTTTT
TRBJ2-7 | TRBD2 | few | TRBV27 | 18 | CASSPLSSGLAKIYEQYF | TGTGCCAGCAGTCCCCTCTCGTCCGGACTAGCGAAAATCTACGAGCAGTACTTC
TRBJ2-7 | NA | NA | TRBV28 | 11 | CASSTSYEQYF | TGTGCCAGCAGCACAAGCTACGAGCAGTACTTC
TRBJ2-1 | NA | many | TRBV5-1 | 13 | CASMEGTYNEQFF | TGCGCCAGCATGGAGGGGACGTACAATGAGCAGTTCTTC
TRBJ2-3 | NA | NA | TRBV11-2 | 16 | CASSLEVTPSTDTQYF | TGTGCCAGCAGCCTAGAGGTAACTCCTAGCACAGATACGCAGTATTTT